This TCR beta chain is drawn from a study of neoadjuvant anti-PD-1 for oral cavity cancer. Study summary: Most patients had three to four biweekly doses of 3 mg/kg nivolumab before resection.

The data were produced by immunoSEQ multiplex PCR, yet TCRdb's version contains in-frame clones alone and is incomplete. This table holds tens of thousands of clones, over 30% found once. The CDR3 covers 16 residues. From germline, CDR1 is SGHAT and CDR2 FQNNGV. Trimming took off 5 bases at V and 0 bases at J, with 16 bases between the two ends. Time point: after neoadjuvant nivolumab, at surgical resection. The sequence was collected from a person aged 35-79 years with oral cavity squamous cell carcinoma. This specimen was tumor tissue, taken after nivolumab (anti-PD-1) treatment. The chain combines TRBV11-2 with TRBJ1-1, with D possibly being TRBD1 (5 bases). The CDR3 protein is CASSQPGRALNTEAFF. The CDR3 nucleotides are TGTGCCAGCAGCCAGCCGGGACGCGCTCTGAACACTGAAGCTTTCTTT.